This T cell receptor beta chain was obtained from a study of vaccination effects on CD4 cells after COVID-19. Study-level background: Each culture well received a few million PBMC. These cells were then cultured in IMDM with roughly 9.8 IU/ml IL-2 and roughly 10 ug/ml peptides.

Germline V gene sequence: CDR1 SGHTA, CDR2 FQGNSA. V was clipped by 0 bases and J by 8 bases, with 5 bases between them. CDR3 length: 12 amino acids. Assay: immunoSEQ multiplex PCR; the TCRdb copy retains only in-frame clones and omits some. The table records 40,000 or so clones, more than 75% of them present only once. On this clone itself: Its cognate antigen is unknown.

Culture lasted about ten days before CD4+ T cell isolation. IL-2 medium supplanted half the medium on days 3 and 7. The rearrangement uses TRBV7-2 and TRBJ2-1, with D tentatively TRBD2 (5 bases). Sequences were derived from CD4+ T cells from PBMCs cultured without peptide, sampled before COVID-19 vaccination. The TCR sequence derives from a human donor who received a COVID-19 vaccine. The DNA for the CDR3 is TGTGCCAGCAGCTTAGCGAGGGATGAGCAGTTCTTC. It is translated as CASSLARDEQFF.